This record covers a single T cell receptor beta chain. Per the authors' pipeline: Counts of nucleated cells, estimated from reference gene primer amplification, were obtained. Here immunoSEQ multiplex PCR was the method, and the copy in TCRdb shows in-frame clones only, minus some. The V and J calls and clone size come from that table; D and trimming were worked out from the DNA. The sample yields about 55,000 clones, around nine tenths seen once. This sample is drawn from a study of blood T cell repertoires in COVID-19. Study information: Specimens from acute and convalescent COVID-19 originated in the United States, Italy and Spain. Sources were T cells, B-cell-depleted T cells, or PBMCs; the material itself was cDNA or gDNA.

The CDR3 has 13 residues. Germline lookup yields CDR1 SEHNR and CDR2 FQNEAQ (reference sequence). Losses at the gene ends were 5 bases for V and 6 bases for J; bases not matched to a gene: 5. This receptor was obtained from a man older than 75 with acute or convalescent COVID-19. What was sequenced was peripheral blood. The chain employs TRBV7-9 and TRBJ1-2; 8 nucleotides line up with TRBD1. CDR3 coding DNA: TGTGCCAGCAGCCAGGACAGGGTGCATGGCTACACCTTC. Translated: CASSQDRVHGYTF.